The T cell receptor beta chain described here comes from a study of blood T cell repertoires in COVID-19. Across the whole study: From the United States, Italy and Spain came samples of acute and convalescent COVID-19.

The trim removed 2 bases at V and 10 bases at J, leaving 9 bases unmatched. The CDR3 loop spans 15 amino acids. Germline CDR1 reads SGHRS; CDR2 reads YFSETQ. There are a few counts of this clone. Original handling: Reference gene primers were amplified, and this amplification served to estimate nucleated cell counts. Using immunoSEQ multiplex PCR, the repertoire was profiled, and TCRdb retains in-frame clones only, with some absent. Clone size and V and J calls were adopted from that table, with D and trimming inferred from the DNA. The table lists 250,000 to 350,000 clones, about 86% of them singletons.

The sequenced sample was peripheral blood. The gene calls are TRBV5-1 and TRBJ1-6; 7 bases fit TRBD1. The source of this sequence is a person aged 70 to 85 with COVID-19, enrolled during active disease. The CDR3 sequence is CASSLRQGVSSPLHF. CDR3 DNA sequence: TGCGCCAGCAGCTTAAGACAGGGTGTTTCCTCACCCCTCCACTTT. The full variable domain, completed using reference TRBV5-1 and TRBJ1-6, is KAGVTQTPRYLIKTRGQQVTLSCSPISGHRSVSWYQQTPGQGLQFLFEYFSETQRNKGNFPGRFSGRQFSNSRSEMNVSTLELGDSALYLCASSLRQGVSSPLHFGNGTRLTVT.